This T cell receptor (beta chain) was identified in a study of cytomegalovirus exposure and HLA in healthy donors. The ends were cut back, 0 bases at V and 0 bases at J, with 16 bases in the middle. CDR1 and CDR2 (germline): SGHRS, YFSETQ. The CDR3 runs 18 residues. Sequencing used immunoSEQ multiplex PCR; TCRdb keeps in-frame clones, though not all of them. Here the sample spans under 95,000 clones, approximately 95% being singletons. The TCR originated in a young woman in good health and CMV-seronegative. The chain joins TRBV5-1 to TRBJ1-3; D gene ambiguous. Sequencing was done on a sample of PBMCs. CDR3 in DNA: TGCGCCAGCAGCTTGGCCCCGGCAGGTTTGGCCTCTGGAAACACCATATATTTT. Encoded protein: CASSLAPAGLASGNTIYF.